This T cell receptor (beta chain) originates from a study of blood T cells in healthy people across ages. Germline loops: CDR1 SGHRS, CDR2 YFSETQ. The CDR3 sequence is 14 residues long. Trimming left V 4 bases short and J 5 bases short, with 14 bases between. The second PCR ran roughly 6 to 11 cycles with a sample-barcoded 5' primer and J-beta primers. TCRdb re-called the 5' RACE reads through MiXCR, storing one row per CDR3 protein. In the table there are about 1.5 million distinct CDR3 sequences, approximately 42% of which are singletons. Sample: blood. The clonotype comes from a woman between 18 and 29 years old in good health. The chain links TRBV5-1 to TRBJ2-3, with D tentatively TRBD2 (6 bases). The CDR3 DNA reads as TGCGCCAGCAGCCCCGACATGGAGGGAGATACGCAGTATTTT. This translates into CASSPDMEGDTQYF.